This TCR beta chain was found in a study of shared clonotypes between healthy human individuals. Whole-study findings and limits: Several donors had roughly 5% of their naive CD4 clonotypes in common. Limitation of the genetic and exposure-history diversity represented came from the few donors. Larger richness was generally estimated for naive than memory subsets. The authors sampled blood alone, and tissue repertoires likely differ.

The germline gives CDR1 MGHRA, CDR2 YSYEKL. This CDR3 has 15 residues. Trimming took off 3 bases at V and 5 bases at J, with 14 bases between the two ends. Sequencing was performed with immunoSEQ multiplex PCR; in TCRdb, only in-frame clones are kept and a portion is missing. The table lists about 730,000 clones, about two thirds of them singletons. Of note for this clone: Its target is not known.

V gene TRBV4-1 combines with J gene TRBJ2-1; either TRBD1 or TRBD2 may supply D (6 bases each). Sequenced sample: memory CD4+ T cells sorted from blood. Indicated subset: CD45RA-negative fraction. The receptor comes from a woman aged 30 to 39 in good health. This CDR3 is CASSQSGQRDNEQFF. As DNA, the CDR3 is TGCGCCAGCAGCCAGAGCGGACAGCGGGACAATGAGCAGTTCTTC.